A single sample gave rise to the 5 T cell receptor beta chains below, sequenced in a study of beta chain features in type 1 diabetes. Every isolated RNA sample was fully reverse transcribed, so sequencing captured expressed TCRB transcripts. The repertoire was sequenced with immunoSEQ multiplex PCR; TCRdb's copy has only in-frame clones and lacks some. This table has 900,000 or so clones, roughly 16% appearing once. Material: naive CD4+ T cells from blood. The receptor source for this set is a woman between 18 and 29 years old in good health.

In its sample, this clone was seen a few times. The CDR3 DNA follows: TGCGCCAGCAGCCGGGGACTAGCGGGAGTCTATACCGGGGAGCTGTTTTTT. Amino acid sequence: CASSRGLAGVYTGELFF. The chain has TRBV5-1 and TRBJ2-2; the match to TRBD2 covers 14 bases. The CDR3 is 17 amino acids. The V gene end was trimmed by 4 bases and the J gene end by 5 bases; junction bases not matched to a gene: 7. Germline values: CDR1 SGHRS, CDR2 YFSETQ.

This clone was detected a few times. V and J are TRBV7-2 and TRBJ2-5; TRBD2 agrees at 8 bases. The DNA end lines up better with TRBJ2-7; the J call may be wrong. Germline CDR1 SGHTA, CDR2 FQGNSA. The CDR3 spans 16 residues. This chain's CDR3 is CASSLAPGTSSYEQYF. For the CDR3, the DNA is TGTGCCAGCAGCTTAGCCCCCGGGACTAGCTCCTACGAGCAGTACTTC.

This clone was observed a handful of times. This chain links TRBV4-3 with TRBJ2-2, with 13 bases matching TRBD2. This CDR3 is 18 amino acids long. Per germline, CDR1 LGHNA and CDR2 YSLEER. V was clipped by 0 bases and J by 4 bases; unmatched bases: 5. DNA of the CDR3: TGCGCCAGCAGCCAAGATCAGGGACTAGCGGGACCCACCGGGGAGCTGTTTTTT. Its protein product is CASSQDQGLAGPTGELFF.

This clone was observed a few times. V usage is TRBV11-2 and J usage is TRBJ1-1, with a possible D match to TRBD1 (5 bases). The CDR3 spans 15 residues. V lost 2 bases and J lost 1, with 11 bases in between. Germline lookup yields CDR1 SGHAT and CDR2 FQNNGV. The CDR3 here is CASSLHGAANTEAFF. The CDR3 DNA follows: TGTGCCAGCAGCTTACACGGGGCGGCGAACACTGAAGCTTTCTTT.

The CDR3 reads CASSLLWVRGLDTEAFF. The CDR3 bases are TGTGCCAGCAGTTTATTGTGGGTCAGGGGGCTTGACACTGAAGCTTTCTTT. The rearrangement links TRBV27 to TRBJ1-1; TRBD1 aligns across 8 bases. The CDR3 spans 17 residues. Looked up from germline, CDR1 is MNHEY and CDR2 is SMNVEV (reference sequence). The V and J ends lost 1 base and 3 bases, in that order; junction bases with no gene match: 10.